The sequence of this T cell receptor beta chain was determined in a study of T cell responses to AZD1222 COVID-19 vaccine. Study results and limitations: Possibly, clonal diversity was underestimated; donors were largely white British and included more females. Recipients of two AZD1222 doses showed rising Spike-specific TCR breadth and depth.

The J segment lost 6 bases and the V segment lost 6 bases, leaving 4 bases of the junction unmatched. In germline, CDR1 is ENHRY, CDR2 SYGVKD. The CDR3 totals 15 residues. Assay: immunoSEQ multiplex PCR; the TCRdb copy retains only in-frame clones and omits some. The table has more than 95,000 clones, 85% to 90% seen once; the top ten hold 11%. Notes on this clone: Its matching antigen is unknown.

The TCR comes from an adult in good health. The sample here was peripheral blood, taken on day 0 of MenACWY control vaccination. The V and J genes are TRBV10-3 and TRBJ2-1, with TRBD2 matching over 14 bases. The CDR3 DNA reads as TGTGCCATCAGCCTGGGACTAGCGGGAGTCAATGAGCAGTTCTTC. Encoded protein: CAISLGLAGVNEQFF.